This T cell receptor (beta chain) was sequenced in a study of cytomegalovirus exposure and HLA in healthy donors. Study-level information: Earlier results showed approximately 110 million unique TCR beta sequences derived from approximately 170 million T cells.

To note about this clone: Its antigen is unidentified.

PCR involved 60 Vbeta and 13 Jbeta primers. The data were produced by immunoSEQ multiplex PCR, yet TCRdb's version contains in-frame clones alone and is incomplete. This sample carries some 200,000 clones, about three quarters of them seen once, and the ten largest clones take roughly 2.5%. Findings and caveats of the study: Per a prior analysis, the majority of TCR beta V segments were productive roughly 90% or roughly 30% of the time. Later analysis reportedly placed an Asian-associated ancestry cluster below the approximately 650-donor mean in N-insertions. Altogether, about 160 TCR beta chains were recorded as cytomegalovirus-associated.

The sequencing sample was made of PBMCs. The TCR comes from a woman aged 55-70 years in good health and CMV-seropositive.

CDR3 loop: CASSFPGLEAFF. The CDR3 DNA follows: TGTGCCAGCAGCTTCCCGGGTCTTGAAGCTTTCTTT. The chain has TRBV5-4 and TRBJ1-1, with no clear D. V lost 2 bases, J lost 7 bases, and 9 bases lay in between. The CDR3 consists of 12 residues. The germline V gene has CDR1 SGHNT and CDR2 YYREEE (reference sequence). The full variable domain, completed using reference TRBV5-4 and TRBJ1-1, is ETGVTQSPTHLIKTRGQQVTLRCSSQSGHNTVSWYQQALGQGPQFIFQYYREEENGRGNFPPRFSGLQFPNYSSELNVNALELDDSALYLCASSFPGLEAFFGQGTRLTVV.